This T cell receptor beta chain emerged from a study of T-cell memory formation after mild COVID-19. Study in general: There were largely donor-specific TCR clusters.

TCR alpha and TCR beta cDNA libraries carrying sample barcodes and UMIs came from 5'RACE with constant-segment primers. TCRdb redid the calling of the 5' RACE reads with MiXCR, one entry per CDR3 protein. This sample has about 160,000 distinct CDR3 sequences; roughly 31% occur once, and the top ten carry around 12%. Per germline, CDR1 SGHTA and CDR2 FQGNSA. V shed 3 bases and J shed 6 bases, with 9 bases lying between them. CDR3 size: 12 residues. Study observations and caveats: Several responding clones turned up in pre-infection memory, indicating that cross-reactive memory may have taken part. Contracting CD4+ clones sat mainly in CM and EM; CD8+ in EMRA.

A remark on this clonotype: The antigen is not known.

The chain combines TRBV7-2 with TRBJ2-7; unclear D gene. Material: PBMCs or a T cell subset sorted from them (not recorded which). This TCR was recovered from an adult woman who had mild COVID-19 (a few samples of this study predate the infection). Cell type and time point are not known. The CDR3 DNA is TGTGCCAGCAGCTTCGTTAAGGGCGAGCAGTACTTC. It yields the protein CASSFVKGEQYF. Drawing the rest from reference TRBV7-2 and TRBJ2-7, the complete variable domain is GAGVSQSPSNKVTEKGKDVELRCDPISGHTALYWYRQSLGQGLEFLIYFQGNSAPDKSGLPSDRFSAERTGGSVSTLTIQRTQQEDSAVYLCASSFVKGEQYFGPGTRLTVT.